Each of the 13 T cell receptor beta chains below was sequenced from the same sample in a study of shared clonotypes between healthy human individuals. Naive-designated CD8 cells lacked CD45RO, were positively enriched for CCR7, and omitted terminally differentiated effector memory CD45RA+ cells. Using immunoSEQ multiplex PCR, the repertoire was profiled, and TCRdb retains in-frame clones only, with some absent. The repertoire consists of about 2,100,000 clones, with under 95% occurring once and the leading ten covering 1.7%. Sequencing was performed on naive CD8+ T cells from PBMCs. These receptors were collected from a man aged 18 to 35 in good health. Some clones in this sample may be carry-over from other donors' samples.

The chain joins TRBV6-1 to TRBJ1-1, with D uncertain. Germline assignment: CDR1 MNHNS and CDR2 SASEGT. The CDR3 covers 11 residues. V was cut by 1 base and J by 6 bases, with 3 bases left in between. CDR3 amino acids: CASSEVPEAFF. Here the CDR3 DNA reads TGTGCCAGCAGTGAAGTTCCTGAAGCTTTCTTT.

This clone showed up just a few times. The genes are TRBV25-1 and TRBJ1-1; unclear D gene. Germline V CDR1 and CDR2: MGHDK, SYGVNS. The CDR3 loop spans 12 amino acids. V was cut by 4 bases and J by 1 base, with 4 bases left in between. For the CDR3, the DNA is TGTGCCAGCAGTGGATGGAACACTGAAGCTTTCTTT. This sequence encodes CASSGWNTEAFF.

On this clone: Relative to the germline gene, one junction end is altered; a read error may explain this. The chain couples TRBV7-7 to TRBJ2-5; D possibly uses TRBD1 or TRBD2 (5 bases each). This CDR3 is built from 11 residues. From germline, CDR1 is SSHAT and CDR2 FNYEAQ (reference sequence). CDR3 in DNA: TGTGCCAGCAGACCCCTATGGGGGTGGCACTTC. It translates to CASRPLWGWHF. Combining the CDR3 with reference TRBV7-7 and TRBJ2-5 gives the whole variable domain GAGVSQSPRYKVTKRGQDVTLRCDPISSHATLYWYQQALGQGPEFLTYFNYEAQPDKSGLPSDRFSAERPEGSISTLTIQRTEQRDSAMYRCASRPLWGWHFGPGTRLLVL.

The V and J genes are TRBV27 and TRBJ2-5; perhaps TRBD2 as D (6 bases). V gave up 7 bases and J gave up 5 bases, with 17 bases separating them. The CDR3 extends over 14 amino acids. Germline V gives CDR1 MNHEY, CDR2 SMNVEV (reference sequence). CDR3 loop: CASTRTGSGETQYF. The CDR3 DNA follows: TGTGCCAGCACTAGGACTGGAAGCGGGGAGACCCAGTACTTC.

The J gene is TRBJ2-2, the V gene TRBV6-6; 7 positions agree with TRBD2. Trimming took 0 bases from V and 6 from J; bases not matched to a gene: 7. Germline V lookup: CDR1 MNHNY, CDR2 SVGAGI (reference sequence). CDR3 length: 16 residues. The CDR3: CASSYSRVAGSGELFF. CDR3 sequence (DNA): TGTGCCAGCAGTTACTCGCGGGTAGCGGGCTCCGGGGAGCTGTTTTTT.

This clone was observed once. The gene calls are TRBV7-2 and TRBJ2-1; TRBD2 agrees at 8 bases. With 5 bases clipped from V and 4 bases from J, the junction kept 19 bases outside the gene matches. This CDR3 has 19 amino acids. Per germline, CDR1 SGHTA and CDR2 FQGNSA. CDR3 loop: CASSLDWLERENGYNEQFF. The CDR3 nucleotides read TGTGCCAGCAGCCTAGACTGGTTAGAGCGGGAGAATGGGTACAATGAGCAGTTCTTC.

The chain's CDR3 is CASSYSESSYEQYF. CDR3 sequence (DNA): TGTGCCAGCAGTTACAGCGAGAGCTCCTACGAGCAGTACTTC. The V call is TRBV6-5, the J call TRBJ2-7; D ambiguous. Germline V gene lookup returns CDR1 MNHEY and CDR2 SVGAGI. The CDR3 totals 14 residues. Trimming pared 2 bases from V and 0 bases from J, leaving 8 bases between.

V and J are TRBV28 and TRBJ1-1; D is perhaps TRBD1 (6 bases). V was pared by 5 bases and J by 1 base, with 11 bases between. The CDR3 spans 14 residues. The germline V gene has CDR1 MDHEN and CDR2 SYDVKM. CDR3 sequence: CASSIGGGNTEAFF. CDR3 nucleotides: TGTGCCAGCAGTATCGGAGGGGGGAACACTGAAGCTTTCTTT.

This chain uses TRBV9 with TRBJ1-1; D is unclear. This CDR3 region has 14 residues. V lost 0 bases and J lost 6, with 12 bases in between. Looked up from germline, CDR1 is SGDLS and CDR2 is YYNGEE. DNA for the CDR3: TGTGCCAGCAGCGTAGTATTTGGGAGCCCTGAAGCTTTCTTT. Translated, it gives CASSVVFGSPEAFF. Looking up the rest from reference TRBV9 and TRBJ1-1 gives the full variable domain: DSGVTQTPKHLITATGQRVTLRCSPRSGDLSVYWYQQSLDQGLQFLIQYYNGEERAKGNILERFSAQQFPDLHSELNLSSLELGDSALYFCASSVVFGSPEAFFGQGTRLTVV.

The chain employs TRBV28 and TRBJ1-5; no clear D. The CDR3 loop spans 11 amino acids. Trimming cost V 6 bases and J 7 bases, with 7 bases left between them. Germline lookup yields CDR1 MDHEN and CDR2 SYDVKM. CDR3 sequence: CASSSQQPQHF. The CDR3 DNA reads TGTGCCAGCAGCTCTCAACAGCCCCAGCATTTT. Supplemented by reference TRBV28 and TRBJ1-5, the full variable domain reads DVKVTQSSRYLVKRTGEKVFLECVQDMDHENMFWYRQDPGLGLRLIYFSYDVKMKEKGDIPEGYSVSREKKERFSLILESASTNQTSMYLCASSSQQPQHFGDGTRLSIL.

This clone was seen more than once but under ten times. Distinct nucleotide sequences in the sample also encode this CDR3. This chain links TRBV7-6 with TRBJ1-1; D possibly corresponds to TRBD1 (6 bases). Trimming left V 0 bases short and J 2 bases short, with 10 bases between. Per the germline V gene, CDR1 is SGHVS and CDR2 is FNYEAQ. The CDR3 is made up of 15 amino acids. CDR3 sequence: CASSLAPQGNTEAFF. The CDR3 DNA reads as TGTGCCAGCAGCTTAGCGCCACAGGGTAACACTGAAGCTTTCTTT. Supplemented by reference TRBV7-6 and TRBJ1-1, the full variable domain reads GAGVSQSPRYKVTKRGQDVALRCDPISGHVSLYWYRQALGQGPEFLTYFNYEAQQDKSGLPNDRFSAERPEGSISTLTIQRTEQRDSAMYRCASSLAPQGNTEAFFGQGTRLTVV.

This chain links TRBV13 with TRBJ1-5, with D possibly TRBD1 on 5 matching bases. The CDR3 extends over 16 amino acids. The V gene's germline CDR1 is PRHDT and CDR2 FYEKMQ (reference sequence). V lost 4 bases and J lost 2, with 15 bases in between. CDR3 coding DNA: TGTGCCAGCAGCTCGGGGCGGGGTTTCGGCAATCAGCCCCAGCATTTT. The encoded protein is CASSSGRGFGNQPQHF.

This chain joins TRBV11-2 and TRBJ2-3; D unresolved. The V gene's germline CDR1 is SGHAT and CDR2 FQNNGV. The CDR3 has 12 amino acids. Trimming took off 5 bases at V and 4 bases at J, with 7 bases between the two ends. Written as DNA, the CDR3 is TGTGCCAGCAGCCCCTGGGCAGATACGCAGTATTTT. Protein product: CASSPWADTQYF.